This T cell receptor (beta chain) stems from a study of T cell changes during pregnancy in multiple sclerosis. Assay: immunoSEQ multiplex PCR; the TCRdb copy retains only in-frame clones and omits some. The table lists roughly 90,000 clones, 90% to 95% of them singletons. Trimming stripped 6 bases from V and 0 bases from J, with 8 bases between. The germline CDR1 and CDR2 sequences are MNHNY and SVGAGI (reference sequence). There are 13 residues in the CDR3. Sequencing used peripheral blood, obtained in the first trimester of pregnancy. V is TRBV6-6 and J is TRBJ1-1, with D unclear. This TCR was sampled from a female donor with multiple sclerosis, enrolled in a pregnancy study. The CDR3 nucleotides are TGTGCCAGCAGGCCACAGATGAACACTGAAGCTTTCTTT. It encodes CASRPQMNTEAFF.